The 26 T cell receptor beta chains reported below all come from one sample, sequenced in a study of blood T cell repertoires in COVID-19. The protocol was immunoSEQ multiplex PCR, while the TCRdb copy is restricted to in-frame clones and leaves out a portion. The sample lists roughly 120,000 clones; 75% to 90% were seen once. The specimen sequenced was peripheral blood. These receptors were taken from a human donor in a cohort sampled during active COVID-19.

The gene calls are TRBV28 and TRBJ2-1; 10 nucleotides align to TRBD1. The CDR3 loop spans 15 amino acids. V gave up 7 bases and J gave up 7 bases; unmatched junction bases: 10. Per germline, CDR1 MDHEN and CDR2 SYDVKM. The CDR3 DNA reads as TGTGCCAGCAATATAGGGGGACAGGGGAGGAATGAGCAGTTCTTC. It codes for CASNIGGQGRNEQFF.

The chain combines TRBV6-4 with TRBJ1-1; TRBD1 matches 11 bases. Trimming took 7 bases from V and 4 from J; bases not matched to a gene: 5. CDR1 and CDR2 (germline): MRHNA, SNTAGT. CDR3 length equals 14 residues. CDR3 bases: TGTGCCAGCAAGAGGACAGGGGGCGGCACTGAAGCTTTCTTT. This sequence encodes CASKRTGGGTEAFF.

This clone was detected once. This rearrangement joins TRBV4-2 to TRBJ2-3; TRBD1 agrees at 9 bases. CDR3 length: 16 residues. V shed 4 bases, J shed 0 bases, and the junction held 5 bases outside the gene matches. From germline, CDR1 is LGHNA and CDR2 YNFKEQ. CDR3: CASSPIGTGSTDTQYF. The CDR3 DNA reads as TGTGCCAGCAGCCCAATCGGGACAGGGAGCACAGATACGCAGTATTTT.

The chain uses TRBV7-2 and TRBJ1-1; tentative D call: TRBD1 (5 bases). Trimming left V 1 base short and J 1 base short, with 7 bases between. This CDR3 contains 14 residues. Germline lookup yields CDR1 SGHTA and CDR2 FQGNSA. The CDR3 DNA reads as TGTGCCAGCAGCTTAGAGGGGTGGAACACTGAAGCTTTCTTT. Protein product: CASSLEGWNTEAFF.

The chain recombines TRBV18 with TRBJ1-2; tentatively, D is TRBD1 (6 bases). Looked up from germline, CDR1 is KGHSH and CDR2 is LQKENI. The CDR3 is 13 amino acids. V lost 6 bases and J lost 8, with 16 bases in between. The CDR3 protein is CASSPDSAGGYTF. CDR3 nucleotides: TGTGCCAGCTCGCCGGACAGTGCCGGGGGCTACACCTTC. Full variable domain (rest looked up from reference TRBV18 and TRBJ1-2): NAGVMQNPRHLVRRRGQEARLRCSPMKGHSHVYWYRQLPEEGLKFMVYLQKENIIDESGMPKERFSAEFPKEGPSILRIQQVVRGDSAAYFCASSPDSAGGYTFGSGTRLTVV.

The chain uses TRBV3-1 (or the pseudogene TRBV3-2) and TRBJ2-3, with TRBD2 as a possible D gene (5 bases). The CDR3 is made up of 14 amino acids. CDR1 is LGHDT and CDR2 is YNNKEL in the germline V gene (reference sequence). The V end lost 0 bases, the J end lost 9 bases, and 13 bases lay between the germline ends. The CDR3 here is CASSQDRGSETQYF. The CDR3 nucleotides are TGTGCCAGCAGCCAAGATCGGGGATCCGAAACGCAGTATTTT.

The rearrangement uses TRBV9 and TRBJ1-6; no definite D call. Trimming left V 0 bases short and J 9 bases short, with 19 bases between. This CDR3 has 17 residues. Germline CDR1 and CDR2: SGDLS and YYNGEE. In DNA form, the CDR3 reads TGTGCCAGCAGCGTAGGACCTACCCAGGTAGAGGGTTCACCCCTCCACTTT. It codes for CASSVGPTQVEGSPLHF.

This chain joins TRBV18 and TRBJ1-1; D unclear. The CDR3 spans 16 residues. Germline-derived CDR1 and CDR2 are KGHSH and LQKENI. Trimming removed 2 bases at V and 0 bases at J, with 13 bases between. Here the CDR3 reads CASSPFDLAMNTEAFF. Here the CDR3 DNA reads TGTGCCAGCTCACCATTCGATTTAGCCATGAACACTGAAGCTTTCTTT. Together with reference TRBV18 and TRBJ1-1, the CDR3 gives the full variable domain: NAGVMQNPRHLVRRRGQEARLRCSPMKGHSHVYWYRQLPEEGLKFMVYLQKENIIDESGMPKERFSAEFPKEGPSILRIQQVVRGDSAAYFCASSPFDLAMNTEAFFGQGTRLTVV.

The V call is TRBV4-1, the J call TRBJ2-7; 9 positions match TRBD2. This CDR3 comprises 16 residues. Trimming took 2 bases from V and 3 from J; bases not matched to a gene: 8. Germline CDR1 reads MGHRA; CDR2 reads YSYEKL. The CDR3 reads CASSQLSGRPHYEQYF. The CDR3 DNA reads TGCGCCAGCAGCCAACTAAGCGGGAGGCCCCACTACGAGCAGTACTTC.

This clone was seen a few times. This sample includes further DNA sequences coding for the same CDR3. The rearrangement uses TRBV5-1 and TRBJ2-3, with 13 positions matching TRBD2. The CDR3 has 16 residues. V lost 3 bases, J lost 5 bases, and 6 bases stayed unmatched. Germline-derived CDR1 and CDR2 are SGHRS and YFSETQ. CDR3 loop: CASSSGLAGAGDTQYF. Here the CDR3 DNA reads TGCGCCAGCAGCTCCGGACTAGCGGGAGCCGGAGATACGCAGTATTTT.

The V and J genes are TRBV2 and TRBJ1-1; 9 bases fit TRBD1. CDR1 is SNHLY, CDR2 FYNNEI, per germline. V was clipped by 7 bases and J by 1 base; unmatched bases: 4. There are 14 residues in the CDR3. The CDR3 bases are TGTGCCAGCACAGGGGACAGGGCGAACACTGAAGCTTTCTTT. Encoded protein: CASTGDRANTEAFF.

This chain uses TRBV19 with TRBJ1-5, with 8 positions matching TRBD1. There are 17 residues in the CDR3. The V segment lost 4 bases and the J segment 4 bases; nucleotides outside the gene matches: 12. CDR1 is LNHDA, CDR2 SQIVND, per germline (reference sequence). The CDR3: CASSTDLFQGANQPQHF. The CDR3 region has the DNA TGTGCCAGTAGTACCGATTTATTTCAGGGGGCAAATCAGCCCCAGCATTTT.

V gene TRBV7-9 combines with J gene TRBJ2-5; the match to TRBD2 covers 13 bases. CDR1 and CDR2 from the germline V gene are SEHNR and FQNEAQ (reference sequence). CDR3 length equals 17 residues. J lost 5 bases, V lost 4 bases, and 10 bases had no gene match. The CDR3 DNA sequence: TGTGCCAGCAGCTCGACTAGCGGGAGGAGGGGTGCTGAGACCCAGTACTTC. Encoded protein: CASSSTSGRRGAETQYF.

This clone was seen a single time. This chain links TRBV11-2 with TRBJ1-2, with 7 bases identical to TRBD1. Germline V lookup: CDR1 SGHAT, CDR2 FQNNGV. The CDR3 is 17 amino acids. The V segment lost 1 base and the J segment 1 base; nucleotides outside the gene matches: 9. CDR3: CASSLGEGAAFNYGYTF. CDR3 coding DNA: TGTGCCAGCAGCTTAGGAGAGGGGGCCGCTTTTAACTATGGCTACACCTTC.

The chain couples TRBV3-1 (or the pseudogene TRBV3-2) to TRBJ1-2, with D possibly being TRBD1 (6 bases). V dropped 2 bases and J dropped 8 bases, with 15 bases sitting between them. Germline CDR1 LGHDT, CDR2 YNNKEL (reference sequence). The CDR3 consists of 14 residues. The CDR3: CASSQLPRGAGYTF. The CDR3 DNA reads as TGTGCCAGCAGCCAATTACCACGGGGGGCGGGCTACACCTTC.

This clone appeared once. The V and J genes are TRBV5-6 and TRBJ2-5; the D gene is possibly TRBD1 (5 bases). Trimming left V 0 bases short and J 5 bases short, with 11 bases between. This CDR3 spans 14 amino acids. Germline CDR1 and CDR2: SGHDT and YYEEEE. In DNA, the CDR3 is TGTGCCAGCAGCTTGGCCCAGGGATTGGAGACCCAGTACTTC. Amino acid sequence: CASSLAQGLETQYF.

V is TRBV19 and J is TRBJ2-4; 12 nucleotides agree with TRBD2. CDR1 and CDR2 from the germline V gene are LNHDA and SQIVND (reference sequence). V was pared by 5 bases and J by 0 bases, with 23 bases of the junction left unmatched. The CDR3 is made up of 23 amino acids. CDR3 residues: CASSPLGTGLAGTNELAKNIQYF. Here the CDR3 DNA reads TGTGCCAGTAGTCCGTTGGGGACGGGACTAGCGGGTACCAACGAACTAGCCAAAAACATTCAGTACTTC.

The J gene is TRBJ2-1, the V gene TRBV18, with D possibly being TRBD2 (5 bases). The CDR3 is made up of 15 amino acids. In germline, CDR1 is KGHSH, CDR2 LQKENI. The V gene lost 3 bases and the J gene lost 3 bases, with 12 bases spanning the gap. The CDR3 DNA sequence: TGTGCCAGCTCACCCCTAGCCTCCATCTACAATGAGCAGTTCTTC. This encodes CASSPLASIYNEQFF. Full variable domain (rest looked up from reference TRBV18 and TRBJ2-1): NAGVMQNPRHLVRRRGQEARLRCSPMKGHSHVYWYRQLPEEGLKFMVYLQKENIIDESGMPKERFSAEFPKEGPSILRIQQVVRGDSAAYFCASSPLASIYNEQFFGPGTRLTVL.

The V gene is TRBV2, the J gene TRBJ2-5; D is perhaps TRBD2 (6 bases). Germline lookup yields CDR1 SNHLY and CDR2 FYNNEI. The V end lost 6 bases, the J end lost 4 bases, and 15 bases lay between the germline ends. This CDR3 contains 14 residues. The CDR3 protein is CASRVWGDGETQYF. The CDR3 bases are TGTGCCAGCAGGGTATGGGGGGATGGAGAGACCCAGTACTTC.

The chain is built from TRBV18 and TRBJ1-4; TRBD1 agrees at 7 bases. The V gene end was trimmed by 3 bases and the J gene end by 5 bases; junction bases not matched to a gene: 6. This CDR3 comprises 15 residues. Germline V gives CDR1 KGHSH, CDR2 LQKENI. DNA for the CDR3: TGTGCCAGCTCACCTGGTCAGGGGGGAAATGAAAAACTGTTTTTT. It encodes CASSPGQGGNEKLFF.

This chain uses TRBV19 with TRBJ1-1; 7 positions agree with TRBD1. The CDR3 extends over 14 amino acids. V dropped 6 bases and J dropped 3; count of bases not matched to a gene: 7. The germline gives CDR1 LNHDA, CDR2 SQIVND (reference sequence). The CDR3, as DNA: TGTGCCAGTAGATACAGGGGTTTGGACACTGAAGCTTTCTTT. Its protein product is CASRYRGLDTEAFF.

The CDR3 DNA reads TGTGCCAGCAGTCCACAGGGGGTTCTCTCTGGGGCCAACGTCCTGACTTTC. This sequence encodes CASSPQGVLSGANVLTF. The rearrangement links TRBV27 to TRBJ2-6, with TRBD1 matching over 8 bases. V shed 5 bases and J 0 bases; nucleotides not matched to a gene: 6. Germline V lookup: CDR1 MNHEY, CDR2 SMNVEV (reference sequence). CDR3 length: 17 amino acids.

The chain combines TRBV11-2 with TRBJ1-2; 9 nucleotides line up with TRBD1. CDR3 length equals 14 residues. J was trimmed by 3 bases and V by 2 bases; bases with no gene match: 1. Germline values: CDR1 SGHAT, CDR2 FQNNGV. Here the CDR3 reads CASSLRDRDYGYTF. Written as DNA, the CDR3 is TGTGCCAGCAGCTTACGGGACAGGGACTATGGCTACACCTTC.

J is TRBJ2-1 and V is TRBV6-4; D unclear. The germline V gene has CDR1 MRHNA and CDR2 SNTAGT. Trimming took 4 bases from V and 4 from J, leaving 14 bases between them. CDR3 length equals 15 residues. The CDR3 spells CASSAMDSGYNEQFF. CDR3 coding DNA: TGTGCCAGCAGTGCCATGGATTCAGGATACAATGAGCAGTTCTTC.

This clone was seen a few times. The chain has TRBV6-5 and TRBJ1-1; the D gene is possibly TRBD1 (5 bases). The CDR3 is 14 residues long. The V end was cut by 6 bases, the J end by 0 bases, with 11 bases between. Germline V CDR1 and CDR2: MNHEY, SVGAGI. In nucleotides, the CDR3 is TGTGCCAGCAGGCTAGACAGTGTGAACACTGAAGCTTTCTTT. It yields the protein CASRLDSVNTEAFF.

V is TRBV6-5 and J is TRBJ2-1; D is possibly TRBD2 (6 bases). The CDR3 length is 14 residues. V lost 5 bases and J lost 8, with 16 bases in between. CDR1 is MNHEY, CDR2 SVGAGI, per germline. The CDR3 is CASSPGGGVDEQFF. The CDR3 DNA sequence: TGTGCCAGCAGTCCTGGAGGAGGGGTGGATGAGCAGTTCTTC.